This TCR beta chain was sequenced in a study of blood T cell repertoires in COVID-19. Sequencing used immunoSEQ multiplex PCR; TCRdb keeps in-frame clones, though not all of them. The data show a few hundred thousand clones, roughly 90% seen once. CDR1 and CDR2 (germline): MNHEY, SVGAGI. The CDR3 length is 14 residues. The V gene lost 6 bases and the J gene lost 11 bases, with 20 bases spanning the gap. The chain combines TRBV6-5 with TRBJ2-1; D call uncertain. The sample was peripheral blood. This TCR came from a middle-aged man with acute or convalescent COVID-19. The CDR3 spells CASRNRSPRSKQFF. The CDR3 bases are TGTGCCAGCAGGAACAGATCCCCTCGGTCGAAGCAGTTCTTC.